This T cell receptor (beta chain) came from a study of CD4 T cells in relation to SARS-CoV-2 and coronaviruses. As for the study in general: Of the patients, 7 or 8 were male, a few female, two Hispanic.

Sequencing was performed with immunoSEQ multiplex PCR; in TCRdb, only in-frame clones are kept and a portion is missing. The sample gives over 35,000 clones, more than 60% of which show up once; about a fifth is in the top ten. Germline loops: CDR1 SEHNR, CDR2 FQNEAQ (reference sequence). Between the trimmed V and J ends, which lost 5 bases and 0 bases, there was a span of 7 bases. The CDR3 contains 13 residues. CD4 enrichment then naive enrichment separated naive from memory CD4+ cells. For roughly 11 days, about 9.9 x 10^4 sorted CD4+ cells grew with T cell-depleted PBMCs and CEF. To note about this clone: Its target is unknown.

Study-level findings and limits: Memory recall responses, not primary responses primed in culture, are what the assay detects.

The sample was memory CD4+ T cells from PBMCs, cultured in vitro. The origin of this receptor is an adult with COVID-19. The chain has TRBV7-9 and TRBJ1-1; D unresolved. CDR3 amino acids: CASSPRVNTEAFF. The DNA for the CDR3 is TGTGCCAGCAGCCCTAGGGTGAACACTGAAGCTTTCTTT.